This T cell receptor beta chain appears in the sequencing data of a study of blood T cell repertoires in COVID-19. Here immunoSEQ multiplex PCR was the method, and the copy in TCRdb shows in-frame clones only, minus some. There are 150,000 or so clones in the sample; roughly nine tenths occur only once, and 0.53% lies in the top ten. This CDR3 region has 17 residues. Germline V CDR1 and CDR2: ENHRY, SYGVKD. V was pared by 0 bases and J by 5 bases, with 7 bases of the junction left unmatched. The table lists this clone with a count of one. This rearrangement joins TRBV10-3 to TRBJ2-2, with 9 bases identical to TRBD1. The receptor was isolated from a man aged 45 to 65 with acute or convalescent COVID-19. Sample: peripheral blood. This CDR3 is CAISESSRTGETGELFF. As DNA, the CDR3 is TGTGCCATCAGTGAGTCGAGTAGGACAGGGGAAACCGGGGAGCTGTTTTTT.